Listed below are T cell receptor beta chains from one sample, sequenced in a study of T-cell reconstitution after alpha-beta-depleted transplantation in children. Each CDR3 protein gets one entry after TCRdb re-called the PCR reads with MiXCR. The sample holds about 590,000 distinct CDR3 sequences; 10% to 15% are singletons and the top ten take 2% to 2.5%. The sequences come from PBMCs, mostly from graft donor cells, collected 360 days after TCRalphabeta/CD19-depleted stem cell transplant. The receptors shown here come from a male patient between 5 and 17 years old who had a stem cell transplant for acute myeloid leukemia, so the T cells may come from the graft donor. CDR3s include the opening cysteine and the closing phenylalanine or tryptophan. D genes are given only for firm matches. Rows give clone size only sometimes, using once, few, many, or a class for an expanded clone.

D gene,J gene,clone size,V gene,CDR3 DNA,CDR3 protein
TRBD2,TRBJ2-1,NA,TRBV4-2,TGTGCCAGCAGCCAAGTCGGGATGGGACTAGCGGGGCTCTCCTACAATGAGCAGTTCTTC,CASSQVGMGLAGLSYNEQFF
TRBD1,TRBJ1-2,NA,TRBV29-1,TGCAGCGTCGGACCCACAGCAGGGGGCCACTATGGCTACACCTTC,CSVGPTAGGHYGYTF
NA,TRBJ1-2,NA,TRBV28,TGTGCCAGCAGTTTAAAGGGATATGGCTACACCTTC,CASSLKGYGYTF
TRBD2,TRBJ2-3,NA,TRBV12-3/TRBV12-4,TGTGCCAGCATGTTCGGGACTAGCAGTACAGATACGCAGTATTTT,CASMFGTSSTDTQYF
NA,TRBJ2-2,few,TRBV24-1,TGTGCCACCAGTGATTTGCCCCCAGTCACCGGGGAGCTGTTTTTT,CATSDLPPVTGELFF
TRBD1,TRBJ2-7,NA,TRBV20-1,TGCAGTGCACACGAACAGGGGACAGGCTCATACGAGCAGTACTTC,CSAHEQGTGSYEQYF
NA,TRBJ1-5,few,TRBV4-2,TGTGCCAGCAGCCAAGATGGGGGTGGAGAGGGTCAGCCCCAGCATTTT,CASSQDGGGEGQPQHF
NA,TRBJ2-5,many,TRBV28,TGTGCCAGCAGTTTGGGGCAGAGTGAGACCCAGTACTTC,CASSLGQSETQYF
TRBD2,TRBJ2-1,few,TRBV20-1,TGCAGTGCTAGAGATCCTAGCGGGGGCTCCTACAATGAGCAGTTCTTC,CSARDPSGGSYNEQFF
NA,TRBJ1-3,NA,TRBV11-2,TGTGCCAGCAGCTTACTCCGGGGGGGGCGAGGAAACACCATATATTTT,CASSLLRGGRGNTIYF
TRBD2,TRBJ2-7,NA,TRBV7-2,TGTGCCAGCAGCTCAGCGAGGACTAGCGGGCTTTACGAGCAGTACTTC,CASSSARTSGLYEQYF
TRBD1,TRBJ1-2,NA,TRBV7-2,TGTGCCAGCAGCTTACTAGGGACAGCCCCTAACTATGGCTACACCTTC,CASSLLGTAPNYGYTF
NA,TRBJ2-7,few,TRBV18,TGTGCCAGCAGACGGACGGACACCTACGAGCAGTACTTC,CASRRTDTYEQYF
NA,TRBJ2-6,many,TRBV4-2,TGTGCCAGCAGCCAAGATGGGGGCTGGTTGCCCAACGTCCTGACTTTC,CASSQDGGWLPNVLTF
TRBD2,TRBJ2-1,many,TRBV6-1,TGTGCCACCCACTCCAGACTAGCAGGTCGTGAGCAGTTCTTC,CATHSRLAGREQFF
TRBD2,TRBJ2-7,many,TRBV5-1,TGCGCCAGCAGCTTGGTAGCGGGAGTCTTCTACGAGCAGTACTTC,CASSLVAGVFYEQYF
NA,TRBJ2-1,few,TRBV12-3/TRBV12-4,TGTGCCAGCAGTTTATCCACCAGTGACTTACTCTCCTACAATGAGCAGTTCTTC,CASSLSTSDLLSYNEQFF
TRBD2,TRBJ2-7,NA,TRBV2,TGTGCCAGCGTAAGACTAGCGGGAGGCCCCTACGAGCAGTACTTC,CASVRLAGGPYEQYF
NA,TRBJ2-3,few,TRBV12-3/TRBV12-4,TGTGCCAGCAGTACGGTCAGGGATACGCAGTATTTT,CASSTVRDTQYF
NA,TRBJ2-5,few,TRBV5-1,TGCGCCAGCAGCTTGGTCGCAGGGGTGGAAGAGACCCAGTACTTC,CASSLVAGVEETQYF
NA,TRBJ2-3,few,TRBV30,TGTGCCTGGATTACTAGCACGGATACGCAGTATTTT,CAWITSTDTQYF
TRBD2,TRBJ2-7,few,TRBV12-3/TRBV12-4,TGTGCCAGCTCCCGGGGGGTAGCGAATTCCTACGAGCAGTACTTC,CASSRGVANSYEQYF